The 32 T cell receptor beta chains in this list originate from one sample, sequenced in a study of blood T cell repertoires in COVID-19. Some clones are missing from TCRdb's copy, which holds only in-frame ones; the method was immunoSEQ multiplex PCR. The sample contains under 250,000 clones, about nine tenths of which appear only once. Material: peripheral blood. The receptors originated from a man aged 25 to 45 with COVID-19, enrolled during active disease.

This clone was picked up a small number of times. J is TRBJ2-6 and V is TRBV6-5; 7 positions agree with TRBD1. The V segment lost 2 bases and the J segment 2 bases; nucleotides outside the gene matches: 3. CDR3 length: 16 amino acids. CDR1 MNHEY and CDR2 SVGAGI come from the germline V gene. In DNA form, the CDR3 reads TGTGCCAGCAGTTACCAAACAGGGGCTGGGGCCAACGTCCTGACTTTC. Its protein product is CASSYQTGAGANVLTF.

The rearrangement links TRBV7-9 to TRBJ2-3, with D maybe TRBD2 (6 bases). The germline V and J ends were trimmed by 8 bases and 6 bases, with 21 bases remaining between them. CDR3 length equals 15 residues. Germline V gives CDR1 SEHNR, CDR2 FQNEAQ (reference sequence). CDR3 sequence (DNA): TGTGCCAGCTGCGATCAGGAGGGATGGACGGATACGCAGTATTTT. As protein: CASCDQEGWTDTQYF. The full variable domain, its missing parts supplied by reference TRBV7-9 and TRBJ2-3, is DTGVSQNPRHKITKRGQNVTFRCDPISEHNRLYWYRQTLGQGPEFLTYFQNEAQLEKSRLLSDRFSAERPKGSFSTLEIQRTEQGDSAMYLCASCDQEGWTDTQYFGPGTRLTVL.

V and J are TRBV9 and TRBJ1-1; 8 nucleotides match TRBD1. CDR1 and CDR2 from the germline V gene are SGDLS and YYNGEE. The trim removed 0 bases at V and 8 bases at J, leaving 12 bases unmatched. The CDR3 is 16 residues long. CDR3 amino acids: CASSVAGTGSDLEAFF. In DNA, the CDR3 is TGTGCCAGCAGCGTAGCCGGGACAGGCAGTGACTTGGAAGCTTTCTTT.

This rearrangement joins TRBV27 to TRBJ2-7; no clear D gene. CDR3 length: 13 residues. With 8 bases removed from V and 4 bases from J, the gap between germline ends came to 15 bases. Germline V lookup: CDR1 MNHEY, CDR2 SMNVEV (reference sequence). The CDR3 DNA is TGTGCCAGCCGACGCGGAAAATCTTACGAGCAGTACTTC. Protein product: CASRRGKSYEQYF.

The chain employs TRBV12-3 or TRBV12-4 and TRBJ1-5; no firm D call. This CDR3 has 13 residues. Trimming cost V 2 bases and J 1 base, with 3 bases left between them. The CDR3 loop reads CASSLSSNQPQHF. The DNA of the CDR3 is TGTGCCAGCAGTTTATCAAGCAATCAGCCCCAGCATTTT.

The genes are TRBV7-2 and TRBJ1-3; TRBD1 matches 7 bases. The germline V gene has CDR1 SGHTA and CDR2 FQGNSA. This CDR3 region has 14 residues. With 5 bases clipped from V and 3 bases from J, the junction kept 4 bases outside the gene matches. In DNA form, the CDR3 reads TGTGCCAGCAGCCCCTGGGACAGTGGAAACACCATATATTTT. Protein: CASSPWDSGNTIYF. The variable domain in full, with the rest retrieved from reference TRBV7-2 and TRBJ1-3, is GAGVSQSPSNKVTEKGKDVELRCDPISGHTALYWYRQSLGQGLEFLIYFQGNSAPDKSGLPSDRFSAERTGGSVSTLTIQRTQQEDSAVYLCASSPWDSGNTIYFGEGSWLTVV.

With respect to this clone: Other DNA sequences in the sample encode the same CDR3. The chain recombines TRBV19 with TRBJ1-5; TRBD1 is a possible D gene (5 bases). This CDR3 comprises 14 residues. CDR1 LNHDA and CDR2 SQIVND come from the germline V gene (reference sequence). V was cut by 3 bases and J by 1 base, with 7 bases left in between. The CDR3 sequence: CASSIRGSNQPQHF. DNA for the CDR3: TGTGCCAGTAGTATTAGGGGAAGCAATCAGCCCCAGCATTTT.

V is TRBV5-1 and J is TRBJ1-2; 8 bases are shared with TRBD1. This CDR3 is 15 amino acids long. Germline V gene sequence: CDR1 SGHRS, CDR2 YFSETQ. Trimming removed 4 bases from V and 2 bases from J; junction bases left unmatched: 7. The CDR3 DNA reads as TGCGCCAGCAGCGAGGGACAGGTGGTCAACTATGGCTACACCTTC. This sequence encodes CASSEGQVVNYGYTF.

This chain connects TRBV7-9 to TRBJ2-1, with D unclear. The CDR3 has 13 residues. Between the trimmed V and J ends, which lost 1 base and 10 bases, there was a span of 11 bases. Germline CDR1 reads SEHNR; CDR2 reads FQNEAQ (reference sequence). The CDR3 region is CASSLVSREEQFF. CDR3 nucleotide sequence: TGTGCCAGCAGCTTAGTGAGCCGAGAGGAGCAGTTCTTC. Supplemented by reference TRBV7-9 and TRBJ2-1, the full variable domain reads DTGVSQNPRHKITKRGQNVTFRCDPISEHNRLYWYRQTLGQGPEFLTYFQNEAQLEKSRLLSDRFSAERPKGSFSTLEIQRTEQGDSAMYLCASSLVSREEQFFGPGTRLTVL.

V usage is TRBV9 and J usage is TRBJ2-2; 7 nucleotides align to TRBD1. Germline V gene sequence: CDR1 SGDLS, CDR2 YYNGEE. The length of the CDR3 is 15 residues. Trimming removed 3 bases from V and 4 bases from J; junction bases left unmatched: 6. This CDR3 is CASSEQGWGTGELFF. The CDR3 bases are TGTGCCAGCAGCGAACAGGGGTGGGGCACCGGGGAGCTGTTTTTT.

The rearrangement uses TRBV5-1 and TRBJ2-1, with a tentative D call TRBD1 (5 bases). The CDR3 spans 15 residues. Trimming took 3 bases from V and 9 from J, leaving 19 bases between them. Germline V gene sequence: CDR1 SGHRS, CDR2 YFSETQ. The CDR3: CASSSELGALSEQFF. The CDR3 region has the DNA TGCGCCAGCAGCTCTGAGCTAGGGGCTTTGAGTGAGCAGTTCTTC.

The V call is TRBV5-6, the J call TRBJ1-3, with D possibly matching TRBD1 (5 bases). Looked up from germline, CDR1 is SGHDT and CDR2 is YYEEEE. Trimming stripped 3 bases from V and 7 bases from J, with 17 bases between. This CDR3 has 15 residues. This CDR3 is CASSWGYTRRNTIYF. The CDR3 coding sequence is TGTGCCAGCAGCTGGGGCTACACAAGAAGGAACACCATATATTTT.

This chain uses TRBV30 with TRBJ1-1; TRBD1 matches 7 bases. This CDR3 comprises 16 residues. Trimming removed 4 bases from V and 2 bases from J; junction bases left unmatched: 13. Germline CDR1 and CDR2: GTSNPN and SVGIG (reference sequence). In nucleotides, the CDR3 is TGTGCCTGGATTAACTTCGACAGGGTCGTCAACACTGAAGCTTTCTTT. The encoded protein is CAWINFDRVVNTEAFF.

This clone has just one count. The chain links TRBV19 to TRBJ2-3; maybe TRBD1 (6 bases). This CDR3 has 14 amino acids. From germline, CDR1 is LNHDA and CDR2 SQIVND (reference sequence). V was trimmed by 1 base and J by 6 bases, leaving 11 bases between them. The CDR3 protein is CASSIAGQGDTQYF. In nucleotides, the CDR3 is TGTGCCAGTAGTATAGCGGGGCAGGGGGATACGCAGTATTTT.

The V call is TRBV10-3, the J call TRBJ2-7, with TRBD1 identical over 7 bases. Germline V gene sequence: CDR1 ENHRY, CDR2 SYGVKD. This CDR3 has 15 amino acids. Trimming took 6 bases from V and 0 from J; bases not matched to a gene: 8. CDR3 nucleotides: TGTGCCATCAGGAACGGACAGGCGAGCTCCTACGAGCAGTACTTC. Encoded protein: CAIRNGQASSYEQYF.

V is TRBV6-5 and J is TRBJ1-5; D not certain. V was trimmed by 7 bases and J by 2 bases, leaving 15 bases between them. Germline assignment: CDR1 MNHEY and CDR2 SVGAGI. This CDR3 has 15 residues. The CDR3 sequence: CASTNPGTGNQPQHF. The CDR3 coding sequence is TGTGCCAGCACCAACCCCGGTACGGGCAATCAGCCCCAGCATTTT.

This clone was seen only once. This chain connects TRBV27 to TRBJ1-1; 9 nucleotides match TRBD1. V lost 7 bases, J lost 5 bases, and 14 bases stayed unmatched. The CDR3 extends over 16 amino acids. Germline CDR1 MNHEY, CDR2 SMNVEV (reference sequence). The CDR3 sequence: CASIPALGTGRTEAFF. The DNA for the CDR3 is TGTGCCAGCATTCCAGCCCTGGGGACAGGGCGAACTGAAGCTTTCTTT.

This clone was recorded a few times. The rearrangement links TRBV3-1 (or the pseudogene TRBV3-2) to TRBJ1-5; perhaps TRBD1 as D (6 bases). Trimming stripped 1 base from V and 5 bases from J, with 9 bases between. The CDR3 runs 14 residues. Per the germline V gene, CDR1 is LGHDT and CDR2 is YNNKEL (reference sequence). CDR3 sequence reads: CASSQAGVDQPQHF. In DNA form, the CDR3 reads TGTGCCAGCAGCCAAGCAGGGGTGGATCAGCCCCAGCATTTT.

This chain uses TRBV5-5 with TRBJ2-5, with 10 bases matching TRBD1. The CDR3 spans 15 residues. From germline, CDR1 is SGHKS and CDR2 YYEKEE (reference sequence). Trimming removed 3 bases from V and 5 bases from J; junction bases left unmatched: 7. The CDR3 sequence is CASSYQTGGAETQYF. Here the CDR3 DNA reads TGTGCCAGCAGCTACCAGACAGGGGGCGCGGAGACCCAGTACTTC.

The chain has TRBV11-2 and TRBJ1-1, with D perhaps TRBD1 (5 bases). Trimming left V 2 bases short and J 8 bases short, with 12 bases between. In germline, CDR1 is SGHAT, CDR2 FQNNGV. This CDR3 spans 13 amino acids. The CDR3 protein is CASSLTQGSEAFF. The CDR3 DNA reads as TGTGCCAGCAGCTTAACCCAGGGATCGGAAGCTTTCTTT.

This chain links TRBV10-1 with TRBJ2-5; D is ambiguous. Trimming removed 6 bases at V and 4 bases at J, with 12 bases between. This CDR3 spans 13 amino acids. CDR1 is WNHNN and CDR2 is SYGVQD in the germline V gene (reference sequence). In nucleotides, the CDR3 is TGCGCCAGCAGCCCCGGTGGGCGAGAGACCCAGTACTTC. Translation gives CASSPGGRETQYF.

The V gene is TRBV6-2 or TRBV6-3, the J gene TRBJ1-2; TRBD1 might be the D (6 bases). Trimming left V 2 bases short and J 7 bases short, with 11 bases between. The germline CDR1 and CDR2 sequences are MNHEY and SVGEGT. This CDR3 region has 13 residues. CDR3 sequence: CASSYSGGAGYTF. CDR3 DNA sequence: TGTGCCAGCAGTTACAGCGGGGGGGCTGGCTACACCTTC.

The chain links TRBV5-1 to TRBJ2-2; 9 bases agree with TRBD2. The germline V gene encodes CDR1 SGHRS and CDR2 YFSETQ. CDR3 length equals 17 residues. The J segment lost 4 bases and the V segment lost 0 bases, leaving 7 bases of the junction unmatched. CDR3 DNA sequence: TGCGCCAGCAGCTTGGGTGGGACTAGCAGACGCACCGGGGAGCTGTTTTTT. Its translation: CASSLGGTSRRTGELFF.

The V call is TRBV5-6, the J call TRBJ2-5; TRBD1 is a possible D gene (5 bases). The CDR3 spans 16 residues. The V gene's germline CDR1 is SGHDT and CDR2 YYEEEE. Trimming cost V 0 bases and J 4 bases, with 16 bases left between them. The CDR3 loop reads CASSLDGRALPETQYF. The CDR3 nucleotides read TGTGCCAGCAGCTTGGACGGCAGGGCCTTACCAGAGACCCAGTACTTC.

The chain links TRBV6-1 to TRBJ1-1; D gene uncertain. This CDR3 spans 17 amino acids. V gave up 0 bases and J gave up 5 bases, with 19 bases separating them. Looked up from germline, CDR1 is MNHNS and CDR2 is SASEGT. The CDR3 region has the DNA TGTGCCAGCAGTGAAGCGCGGCCAGCGGGAGTTGGTACTGAAGCTTTCTTT. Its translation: CASSEARPAGVGTEAFF.

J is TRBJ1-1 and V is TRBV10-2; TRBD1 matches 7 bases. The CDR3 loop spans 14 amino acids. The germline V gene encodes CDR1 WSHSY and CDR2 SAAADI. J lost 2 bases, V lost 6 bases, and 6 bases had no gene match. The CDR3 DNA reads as TGCGCCAGCAGGGCAGGGGGTGAAAACACTGAAGCTTTCTTT. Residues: CASRAGGENTEAFF.

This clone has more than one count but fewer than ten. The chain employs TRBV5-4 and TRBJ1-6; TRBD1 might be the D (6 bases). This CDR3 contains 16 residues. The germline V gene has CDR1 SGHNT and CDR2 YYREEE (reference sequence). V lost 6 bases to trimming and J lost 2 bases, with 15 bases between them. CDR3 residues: CASTLGGAAYNSPLHF. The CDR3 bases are TGTGCCAGCACCCTGGGGGGGGCCGCCTATAATTCACCCCTCCACTTT.

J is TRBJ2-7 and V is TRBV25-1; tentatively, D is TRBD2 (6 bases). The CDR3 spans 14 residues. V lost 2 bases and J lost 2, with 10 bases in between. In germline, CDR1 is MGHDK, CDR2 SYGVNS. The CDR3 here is CASSEAGSTYEQYF. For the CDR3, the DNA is TGTGCCAGCAGTGAAGCGGGGTCTACCTACGAGCAGTACTTC.

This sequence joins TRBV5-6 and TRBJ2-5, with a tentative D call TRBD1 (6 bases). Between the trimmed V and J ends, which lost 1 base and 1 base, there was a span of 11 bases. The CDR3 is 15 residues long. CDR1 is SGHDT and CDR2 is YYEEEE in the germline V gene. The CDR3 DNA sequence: TGTGCCAGCAGCTTGATGGGGGCTCGCCAAGAGACCCAGTACTTC. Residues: CASSLMGARQETQYF.

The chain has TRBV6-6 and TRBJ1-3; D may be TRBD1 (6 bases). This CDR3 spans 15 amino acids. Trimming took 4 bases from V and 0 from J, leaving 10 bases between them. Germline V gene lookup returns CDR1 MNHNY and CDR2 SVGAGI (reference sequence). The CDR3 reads CASSLDRTSGNTIYF. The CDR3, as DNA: TGTGCCAGCAGTTTAGACAGGACCTCTGGAAACACCATATATTTT.

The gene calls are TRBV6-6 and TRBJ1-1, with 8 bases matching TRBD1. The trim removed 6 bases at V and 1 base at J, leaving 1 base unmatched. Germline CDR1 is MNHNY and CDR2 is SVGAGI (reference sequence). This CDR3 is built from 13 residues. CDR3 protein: CASRGQANTEAFF. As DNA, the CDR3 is TGTGCCAGCAGGGGACAGGCGAACACTGAAGCTTTCTTT.

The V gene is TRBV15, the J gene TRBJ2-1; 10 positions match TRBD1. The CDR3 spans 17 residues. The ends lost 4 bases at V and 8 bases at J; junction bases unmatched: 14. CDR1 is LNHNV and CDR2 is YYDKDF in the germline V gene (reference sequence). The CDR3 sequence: CATSKERGQGGRHEQFF. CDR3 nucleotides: TGTGCCACCAGCAAAGAACGTGGACAGGGGGGTCGTCATGAGCAGTTCTTC.